This passage covers 29 T cell receptor beta chains from one sample sequenced in a study of tumor-infiltrating lymphocytes in primary liver carcinoma (TCRdb year 2017). Without any cell sorting, total RNA and DNA were co-extracted from about 20-30 mg of bulk tissue using the AllPrep DNA/RNA mini kit. Sequencing took place on an Illumina HiSeq 2500. TCRbeta-specific cDNA was reverse-transcribed from approximately 460 ng total RNA using a constant-region primer and ProtoScript II reverse transcriptase. Construction of the TCRbeta libraries relied on three nested rounds of multiplex PCR, following a slightly modified ARM-PCR procedure. The first two PCR rounds used multiplex TRBV1-TRBV30 forward primers with a Cbeta reverse primer, each for around 10 cycles. Clones were called with MiXCR by TCRdb after fastp trimmed the public reads at Q25, and only in-frame beta chains were retained. Records with the same CDR3 protein are collapsed into one entry carrying the most frequent genes and DNA. Here the sample has 100,000 or so distinct CDR3 sequences; almost 70% occur a single time. Clones ranked in the top ten supply approximately 10% of the sample.

The sequenced sample was liver tumor tissue from sampling region 5. The sample's cell subset or site label, decoded: tumor region T5, tumor centre. These receptors originate from an older woman with primary liver carcinoma and hepatitis B virus infection.

With regard to this clonotype: One end of the junction does not line up with germline, which may come from a read error. The V call is TRBV11-3, the J call TRBJ1-1; tentative D call: TRBD1 (5 bases). The CDR3 has 14 amino acids. Germline V CDR1 and CDR2: SGHNT, YENEEA. The CDR3 region is CTSSPRRGEVRALF. The CDR3 bases are TGTACCAGCAGCCCTAGGAGAGGGGAGGTTCGCGCTTTATTT.

This clonotype was counted at least ten times. The rearrangement joins TRBV29-1 to TRBJ2-5; the D gene is possibly TRBD2 (7 bases). From germline, CDR1 is SQVTM and CDR2 ANQGSEA. This CDR3 is 14 amino acids long. V was trimmed by 4 bases and J by 4 bases, leaving 16 bases between them. Here the CDR3 DNA reads TGCAGCGTTGGGGGTGGGGGGGCCCCAGAGACCCAGTACTTC. Translating gives CSVGGGGAPETQYF.

Regarding this clonotype: The junction does not match germline at one end; this may be a read error. The gene calls are TRBV11-3 and TRBJ2-1; TRBD2 might be the D (5 bases). CDR1 is SGHNT, CDR2 YENEEA, per germline. This CDR3 has 15 residues. The DNA of the CDR3 is TGTGCCAGCAGCTTAGGAACTAGGTGGAAGCTTGAGCAGTCCTTC. Translated: CASSLGTRWKLEQSF.

This clonotype has only a few counts. The chain couples TRBV30 to TRBJ2-1; D unresolved. This CDR3 is 15 amino acids long. V was cut by 0 bases and J by 8 bases, with 17 bases left in between. CDR1 and CDR2 from the germline V gene are GTSNPN and SVGIG (reference sequence). This CDR3 is CAWSVGRAAIDEQFF. The CDR3 DNA sequence: TGTGCCTGGAGTGTAGGTAGGGCTGCCATCGATGAGCAGTTCTTC.

As concerns this clonotype: This is likely a read error, given that the CDR3 carries no conserved phenylalanine or tryptophan at its end. V gene TRBV6-5 combines with J gene TRBJ2-1, with TRBD2 matching over 9 bases. CDR3 size: 18 residues. V lost 4 bases, J lost 5 bases, and 15 bases stayed unmatched. From germline, CDR1 is MNHEY and CDR2 SVGAGI. In DNA, the CDR3 is TGTGCCAGCAGTTCTTTGGCTAGCGGGATAAATCAGGACAATGAGCAGTTCTCC. Amino acids: CASSSLASGINQDNEQFS.

The chain uses TRBV7-9 and TRBJ1-6; D uncertain. Trimming cost V 0 bases and J 6 bases, with 12 bases left between them. The CDR3 covers 16 residues. Germline CDR1 reads SEHNR; CDR2 reads FQNEAQ (reference sequence). CDR3 sequence (DNA): TGTGCCAGCAGCTTAGCGTTGGACGGGAGTAATTCACCCCTCCACTTT. It codes for CASSLALDGSNSPLHF.

The sample holds a few counts of this clonotype. This chain uses TRBV7-3 with TRBJ2-6; D call uncertain. The length of the CDR3 is 16 residues. Trimming stripped 0 bases from V and 0 bases from J, with 6 bases between. Per germline, CDR1 SGHTA and CDR2 FQGTGA. This CDR3 is CASSLTGRSGANVLTF. The CDR3 DNA reads as TGTGCCAGCAGCTTAACAGGGCGCTCTGGGGCCAACGTCCTGACTTTC.

Regarding this clonotype: Relative to the germline gene, one junction end is altered; a read error may explain this. The V and J genes are TRBV5-1 and TRBJ1-1, with 7 positions matching TRBD1. CDR1 and CDR2 from the germline V gene are SGHRS and YFSETQ. This CDR3 contains 14 residues. CDR3 DNA: TGCGCCAGCGGCTTGGGGACAGCTAACACTGAAGCTTTCTTT. Its protein is CASGLGTANTEAFF.

As to this clonotype: A much larger clone is a single base away; this may be a read error. The CDR3 does not close with the conserved phenylalanine or tryptophan, likely indicating a read error. This chain uses TRBV6-5 with TRBJ2-3; D remains unclear. Trimming removed 10 bases at V and 6 bases at J, with 11 bases between. Germline-derived CDR1 and CDR2 are MNHEY and SVGAGI. This CDR3 is built from 11 residues. The CDR3 region has the DNA TGTGCCACCCAACGCTCCGATACGCAGTATTCT. Its protein product is CATQRSDTQYS.

This clonotype was observed a few times. The V call is TRBV5-1, the J call TRBJ1-5; TRBD1 is a possible D gene (5 bases). V lost 0 bases and J lost 7, with 11 bases in between. Germline V gene sequence: CDR1 SGHRS, CDR2 YFSETQ. The length of the CDR3 is 14 residues. CDR3 sequence reads: CASSLDGAWQPQHF. The CDR3 region has the DNA TGCGCCAGCAGCTTGGACGGGGCGTGGCAGCCCCAGCATTTT.

Notes on this clonotype: The junction departs from germline at one end; a sequencing error may be responsible. The genes are TRBV10-2 and TRBJ2-1; perhaps TRBD1 as D (5 bases). Germline lookup yields CDR1 WSHSY and CDR2 SAAADI. The CDR3 has 13 amino acids. The CDR3 DNA is TGCGTCAGCAGGGTTTCGCGGAACAATGAGCAGTTCTTC. Protein: CVSRVSRNNEQFF.

This clonotype was observed a few times. This chain connects TRBV11-3 to TRBJ2-1; 10 bases fit TRBD2. Trimming cost V 1 base and J 0 bases; bases outside gene matches: 21. Germline-derived CDR1 and CDR2 are SGHNT and YENEEA. This CDR3 is 23 amino acids long. CDR3 loop: CASSLVPNLAASGSLSSYNEQFF. CDR3 bases: TGTGCCAGCAGCTTAGTCCCCAACCTTGCGGCTAGCGGGAGTTTGAGCTCCTACAATGAGCAGTTCTTC.

The chain has TRBV4-2 and TRBJ2-7; D not resolved. The germline gives CDR1 LGHNA, CDR2 YNFKEQ. Trimming took off 3 bases at V and 0 bases at J, with 15 bases between the two ends. The CDR3 totals 16 residues. CDR3 in DNA: TGTGCCAGCAGCCATTCTGTGACATCTAGCTCCTACGAGCAGTACTTC. As protein: CASSHSVTSSSYEQYF.

By frequency in the sample, this clonotype is medium-sized. The CDR3, as DNA: TGTGCCAGCAGGCCAAACATTCGGGACAACTACGAGCAGTACTTC. Encoded protein: CASRPNIRDNYEQYF. V and J are TRBV11-2 and TRBJ2-7; the D gene is possibly TRBD1 (6 bases). The V gene's germline CDR1 is SGHAT and CDR2 FQNNGV. CDR3 length: 15 residues. V was shortened by 6 bases and J by 3 bases, with 18 bases between the two germline ends.

This clonotype was seen ten or more times. Here the CDR3 reads CASRGSTLYGYTF. In DNA form, the CDR3 reads TGTGCCAGCAGAGGATCGACACTTTATGGCTACACCTTC. The chain links TRBV6-1 to TRBJ1-2; no reliable D call. Trimming took off 6 bases at V and 5 bases at J, with 13 bases between the two ends. This CDR3 has 13 amino acids. CDR1 is MNHNS and CDR2 is SASEGT in the germline V gene.

For this clonotype: At one end, the junction sequence differs from germline, possibly due to a read error. The gene calls are TRBV5-1 and TRBJ1-2; no clear D gene. Germline values: CDR1 SGHRS, CDR2 YFSETQ. The CDR3 loop spans 13 amino acids. CDR3 DNA: TGCGCCAGCAGCACGGACGGTAACTGTGGCTACACCTTC. This sequence encodes CASSTDGNCGYTF.

Note on this clonotype: A clone one base away is much larger, so this may be a read error. V is TRBV7-8 and J is TRBJ1-5; D not certain. Germline lookup yields CDR1 SGHVS and CDR2 FQNEAQ. CDR3 length: 15 amino acids. The V end was cut by 4 bases, the J end by 0 bases, with 10 bases between. The CDR3 coding sequence is TGTGCCAGCAGCTCATGGCCGAATAGCAATCAGCCCCAGCATTTT. Its protein is CASSSWPNSNQPQHF.

The sample holds a few counts of this clonotype. One end of the junction does not line up with germline, which may come from a read error. This chain links TRBV6-2 or TRBV6-3 with TRBJ1-2; 7 nucleotides align to TRBD1. Per germline, CDR1 MNHEY and CDR2 SVGEGT. CDR3 length equals 15 residues. The CDR3 DNA sequence: TGTGCCAACAGTTACTCGGGGACAGCTTTCTATGACTACACCTTC. Translation gives CANSYSGTAFYDYTF.

This clonotype was counted a few times. A read error may be the cause here, since a much bigger clone is one base away. The J gene is TRBJ2-1, the V gene TRBV10-2, with TRBD1 matching 10 bases. This CDR3 has 15 amino acids. V lost 6 bases to trimming and J lost 8 bases; unmatched junction nucleotides: 10. Germline V gives CDR1 WSHSY, CDR2 SAAADI. The CDR3 sequence: CASRDDRGPVYEQFF. In DNA, the CDR3 is TGCGCCAGCAGGGACGACAGGGGGCCCGTTTATGAGCAGTTCTTC.

In the case of this clonotype: Germline and junction disagree at one end, which may indicate a read error. The chain recombines TRBV28 with TRBJ1-1, with D tentatively TRBD1 (5 bases). The CDR3 extends over 15 amino acids. The germline CDR1 and CDR2 sequences are MDHEN and SYDVKM. In nucleotides, the CDR3 is TGTACCAGCGGGGCGTCGCTCGGCCAGGGCACTGAAGCTTTATTT. Amino acids: CTSGASLGQGTEALF.

The rearrangement joins TRBV10-2 to TRBJ2-1, with D possibly matching TRBD2 (5 bases). V lost 6 bases to trimming and J lost 7 bases, with 19 bases between them. The CDR3 totals 15 residues. Germline CDR1 WSHSY, CDR2 SAAADI. CDR3 coding DNA: TGCGCCAGCAGACTTACTAGTGGGAGCGTTAATGAGCAGTTCTTC. Translating gives CASRLTSGSVNEQFF.

Comments on this clonotype: A single base separates this from a much larger clone, so it may be a read error. CDR3: CANSLRRGDGYTF. DNA for the CDR3: TGTGCCAACAGCCTCCGGAGGGGCGATGGCTACACCTTC. This chain joins TRBV6-5 and TRBJ1-2; maybe TRBD1 (5 bases). The CDR3 has 13 amino acids. Between the trimmed V and J ends, which lost 10 bases and 6 bases, there was a span of 18 bases. Germline lookup yields CDR1 MNHEY and CDR2 SVGAGI.

This chain links TRBV11-3 with TRBJ2-1; D is undetermined. V was trimmed by 5 bases and J by 0 bases, leaving 17 bases between them. CDR1 and CDR2 (germline): SGHNT, YENEEA. The CDR3 sequence is 17 residues long. CDR3 nucleotides: TGTGCCAGCAGCCTTGCCCCACTGAAGAGCTCCTACAATGAGCAGTTCTTC. It codes for CASSLAPLKSSYNEQFF.

As regards this clonotype: At one end the junction does not follow the germline gene, possibly because of a read error. The chain combines TRBV11-2 with TRBJ2-1; perhaps D is TRBD1 or TRBD2 (6 bases each). The CDR3 is 16 residues long. Germline V gene lookup returns CDR1 SGHAT and CDR2 FQNNGV. The CDR3 sequence is CASSYGTSRGYNEHFF. In DNA, the CDR3 is TGCGCCAGCAGCTACGGAACTAGCAGGGGATACAATGAGCACTTCTTC.

The table lists this clonotype with a count of one. Compared with germline, one end of the junction differs, possibly owing to a read error. The V and J genes are TRBV12-3 or TRBV12-4 and TRBJ2-7; D not resolved. The CDR3 runs to 14 residues. CDR3 in DNA: TGTGCCAGCAGTTTTGGCGACCACTCCTACAAGCAATACTTC. Amino acids: CASSFGDHSYKQYF.

Worth noting for this clonotype: A read error may explain this, as a much larger clone is one base away. This CDR3 fails to terminate in the conserved phenylalanine or tryptophan, so it likely reflects a read error. The chain carries TRBV7-8 and TRBJ2-7; no clear D. Between the trimmed V and J ends, which lost 4 bases and 4 bases, there was a span of 5 bases. From germline, CDR1 is SGHVS and CDR2 FQNEAQ. The length of the CDR3 is 11 residues. The CDR3 here is CASSSRYEQYL. CDR3 coding DNA: TGTGCCAGCAGCTCCCGGTACGAGCAGTACCTC.

As regards this clonotype: A junction boundary mismatches the germline segment, possibly from a read error. The chain couples TRBV10-3 to TRBJ2-1; D is uncertain. Germline CDR1 ENHRY, CDR2 SYGVKD. The CDR3 totals 14 residues. CDR3 DNA sequence: TGTACCATCAGAGGCAGGAGCTCCTACAATGAGCAGTTCTTC. This encodes CTIRGRSSYNEQFF.

In the case of this clonotype: The final CDR3 position lacks the conserved phenylalanine or tryptophan, pointing to a likely read error. The chain couples TRBV11-2 to TRBJ2-7; 12 bases map to TRBD1. The CDR3 consists of 14 residues. V gave up 7 bases and J gave up 6 bases; unmatched junction bases: 7. Germline-derived CDR1 and CDR2 are SGHAT and FQNNGV. This CDR3 reads CASTWDRGRFEQYY. The CDR3 nucleotides are TGTGCCAGCACCTGGGACAGGGGGCGCTTCGAGCAGTACTAC.

This clonotype was detected many times. CDR3 protein: CASSYAEDTPEQFF. CDR3 coding DNA: TGTGCCAGCAGTTACGCCGAGGACACACCTGAGCAGTTCTTC. The chain links TRBV6-2 or TRBV6-3 to TRBJ2-1; tentative D call: TRBD1 (5 bases). The germline V and J ends were trimmed by 2 bases and 9 bases, with 14 bases remaining between them. Germline V gives CDR1 MNHEY, CDR2 SVGEGT. The CDR3 totals 14 residues.